These 22 T cell receptor beta chains share one sample of origin, sequenced in a study of T cell repertoires in cytomegalovirus infection. TCRdb ran MiXCR on the reads and lists one entry per CDR3 protein. The table lists 310,000 or so distinct CDR3 sequences, 8% to 10% of them singletons, with around 2.6% in the top ten. The sample comprised PBMCs. All receptors come from a human donor in good health (CMV status not recorded). Some clones in this sample may be carry-over from other donors' samples.

This chain uses TRBV27 with TRBJ1-2, with a possible D match to TRBD1 (6 bases). The CDR3 has 15 residues. Looked up from germline, CDR1 is MNHEY and CDR2 is SMNVEV (reference sequence). Trimming pared 1 base from V and 4 bases from J, leaving 13 bases between. Written as DNA, the CDR3 is TGTGCCAGCAGTTTATACGGGACAACAACCTATGGCTACACCTTC. Its translation: CASSLYGTTTYGYTF.

This clonotype appeared many times. V and J are TRBV7-9 and TRBJ1-2; 8 bases fit TRBD1. With V trimmed by 5 bases and J by 8 bases, 7 bases remained unmatched. The CDR3 extends over 13 amino acids. CDR1 and CDR2 (germline): SEHNR, FQNEAQ (reference sequence). In DNA form, the CDR3 reads TGTGCCAGCAGCCCTACAGGGGGATTAGGCTACACCTTC. Translation: CASSPTGGLGYTF.

Only a few counts were recorded for this clonotype. The rearrangement links TRBV6-2 or TRBV6-3 to TRBJ1-2; weak D call: TRBD1 (5 bases). V was pared by 6 bases and J by 0 bases, with 11 bases between. CDR3 length equals 14 residues. Per germline, CDR1 MNHEY and CDR2 SVGEGT. The CDR3 region has the DNA TGTGCCAGCAGGCCCCGGGGGGCTAACTATGGCTACACCTTC. Protein product: CASRPRGANYGYTF.

Many counts were recorded for this clonotype. The chain joins TRBV7-2 to TRBJ2-7; maybe TRBD2 (5 bases). V was shortened by 5 bases and J by 4 bases, with 9 bases between the two germline ends. This CDR3 spans 12 amino acids. The germline V gene encodes CDR1 SGHTA and CDR2 FQGNSA. The CDR3 region is CASSAPGYEQYF. The CDR3 region has the DNA TGTGCCAGCAGCGCCCCGGGGTACGAGCAGTACTTC.

This clonotype was seen repeatedly, ten times or more. The chain employs TRBV7-9 and TRBJ2-1; unclear D gene. This CDR3 contains 15 residues. Looked up from germline, CDR1 is SEHNR and CDR2 is FQNEAQ (reference sequence). Trimming took off 3 bases at V and 2 bases at J, with 11 bases between the two ends. The CDR3 DNA reads TGTGCCAGCAGCTTTGTAGGGCGAACCTACAATGAGCAGTTCTTC. Its translation: CASSFVGRTYNEQFF.

Concerning this clonotype itself: With a much larger clone just one base away, this may be a read error. This chain joins TRBV6-4 and TRBJ2-3; 10 nucleotides match TRBD2. Germline loops: CDR1 MRHNA, CDR2 SNTAGT. This CDR3 has 15 residues. CDR3 DNA sequence: TGTGCCAGCAGTGACCAGCGGGGGGGCACAGATACGCGGTATTTT. The encoded protein is CASSDQRGGTDTRYF.

There are a few counts of this clonotype. This rearrangement joins TRBV20-1 to TRBJ1-3; TRBD1 is a possible D gene (5 bases). Deletions cut 6 bases from V and 4 bases from J, with 13 bases between. CDR1 is DFQATT and CDR2 is SNEGSKA in the germline V gene (reference sequence). The CDR3 has 13 residues. In DNA form, the CDR3 reads TGCAGTGCCCAAGACAGTTTAGGAAACACCATATATTTT. Encoded protein: CSAQDSLGNTIYF.

This clonotype came up many times. The V call is TRBV6-1, the J call TRBJ2-1; 10 bases map to TRBD2. The germline gives CDR1 MNHNS, CDR2 SASEGT. This CDR3 has 17 amino acids. V dropped 8 bases and J dropped 7; count of bases not matched to a gene: 17. CDR3 residues: CASGKTNQAGGRNEQFF. The CDR3 DNA is TGTGCCAGCGGAAAGACCAATCAAGCGGGGGGGCGGAATGAGCAGTTCTTC.

In this sample, this clonotype turned up many times. The chain employs TRBV25-1 and TRBJ2-1; 7 positions match TRBD2. V lost 2 bases and J lost 8; bases outside the gene matches: 18. This CDR3 is 18 amino acids long. The V gene's germline CDR1 is MGHDK and CDR2 SYGVNS. The CDR3 nucleotides read TGTGCCAGCAGTGAAAGGGGCGACGGGGGGACTACAATGTATGAGCAGTTCTTC. This codes for CASSERGDGGTTMYEQFF.

This clonotype was observed at least ten times. Here the CDR3 DNA reads TGTGCCAGCAGCCTGGGGGGGGCCGGGTACATTCAGTACTTC. Its translation is CASSLGGAGYIQYF. The rearrangement joins TRBV7-2 to TRBJ2-4; a possible D gene is TRBD2 (7 bases). The CDR3 extends over 14 amino acids. The V end lost 5 bases, the J end lost 8 bases, and 16 bases lay between the germline ends. CDR1 and CDR2 (germline): SGHTA, FQGNSA.

This clonotype came up a few times. The chain joins TRBV18 to TRBJ1-6; D perhaps matches TRBD1 (5 bases). The germline V gene has CDR1 KGHSH and CDR2 LQKENI. Trimming took 0 bases from V and 11 from J, leaving 17 bases between them. The CDR3 runs to 16 residues. Here the CDR3 DNA reads TGTGCCAGCTCACCACCGGGTTCTTGGACACCAGCACCCCTCCACTTT. Residues: CASSPPGSWTPAPLHF.

This clonotype was recorded many times. V and J are TRBV28 and TRBJ2-5, with 9 bases lining up with TRBD2. Germline V gene data show CDR1 as MDHEN and CDR2 as SYDVKM. V trimming: 2 bases; J trimming: 4 bases; junction bases outside the gene matches: 2. This CDR3 region has 14 residues. This CDR3 is CASSLRRGGETQYF. DNA for the CDR3: TGTGCCAGCAGTTTACGGCGGGGGGGAGAGACCCAGTACTTC.

This clonotype was observed at least ten times. The chain combines TRBV6-6 with TRBJ2-7; TRBD2 matches at 7 bases. The junction had 11 bases not matched to a gene; V was cut back by 5 bases and J by 7 bases. This CDR3 has 14 amino acids. From germline, CDR1 is MNHNY and CDR2 SVGAGI (reference sequence). The CDR3 DNA is TGTGCCAGCAGTCTCCCTGGGAGGGGAGGTGAGCAGTACTTC. It specifies CASSLPGRGGEQYF.

This clonotype has at least ten counts. This chain links TRBV7-2 with TRBJ2-4; no clear D. V lost 3 bases and J lost 8, with 11 bases in between. Germline V gives CDR1 SGHTA, CDR2 FQGNSA. This CDR3 contains 13 residues. The DNA of the CDR3 is TGTGCCAGCAGCTTTCGAGGCGGCGACATTCAGTACTTC. Translated, it gives CASSFRGGDIQYF.

The gene calls are TRBV20-1 and TRBJ1-2; D possibly corresponds to TRBD1 (6 bases). Trimming left V 3 bases short and J 0 bases short, with 8 bases between. Germline assignment: CDR1 DFQATT and CDR2 SNEGSKA (reference sequence). The CDR3 is made up of 13 amino acids. CDR3 sequence: CSARKGANYGYTF. The CDR3 nucleotides are TGCAGTGCTAGGAAGGGGGCTAACTATGGCTACACCTTC.

Many counts were recorded for this clonotype. This rearrangement joins TRBV7-4 to TRBJ2-5; weak D call: TRBD1 (6 bases). The CDR3 extends over 16 amino acids. Germline V lookup: CDR1 SGHVT, CDR2 SQSDAQ. V dropped 5 bases and J dropped 5 bases, with 21 bases sitting between them. CDR3 DNA sequence: TGTGCCAGCAGCCCCGGCCGGGACACCATGTGGGAGACCCAGTACTTC. Translated, it gives CASSPGRDTMWETQYF.

The chain employs TRBV29-1 and TRBJ1-6; D is undetermined. The germline V gene encodes CDR1 SQVTM and CDR2 ANQGSEA. Deletions cut 5 bases from V and 8 bases from J, with 13 bases between. The CDR3 runs 13 residues. The CDR3 loop is CSVSSSTHSPLHF. Written as DNA, the CDR3 is TGCAGCGTTTCATCCAGTACCCATTCACCCCTCCACTTT. The variable domain in full, completed from reference TRBV29-1 and TRBJ1-6, reads SAVISQKPSRDICQRGTSLTIQCQVDSQVTMMFWYRQQPGQSLTLIATANQGSEATYESGFVIDKFPISRPNLTFSTLTVSNMSPEDSSIYLCSVSSSTHSPLHFGNGTRLTVT.

This clonotype was recorded a few times. V and J are TRBV5-4 and TRBJ2-2; 7 bases are shared with TRBD2. The CDR3 runs to 14 residues. CDR1 is SGHNT, CDR2 YYREEE, per germline (reference sequence). Trimming at V came to 1 base and at J to 5 bases, leaving 2 bases not matched to a gene. CDR3 nucleotide sequence: TGTGCCAGCAGCTTGAGCGGGGAGACCGGGGAGCTGTTTTTT. Translating it yields CASSLSGETGELFF.

V gene TRBV25-1 combines with J gene TRBJ2-1; D is perhaps TRBD1 or TRBD2 (5 bases each). V was trimmed by 7 bases and J by 6 bases, leaving 13 bases between them. From germline, CDR1 is MGHDK and CDR2 SYGVNS. The CDR3 covers 13 residues. Here the CDR3 DNA reads TGTGCCAGCAACAATGGGGGTAGCAATGAGCAGTTCTTC. Translation: CASNNGGSNEQFF.

This clonotype occurred many times. The V call is TRBV20-1, the J call TRBJ2-3, with TRBD2 matching 8 bases. V was clipped by 1 base and J by 2 bases; unmatched bases: 5. The CDR3 totals 15 residues. Germline values: CDR1 DFQATT, CDR2 SNEGSKA (reference sequence). The chain's CDR3 is CSARVPGGATDTQYF. The CDR3 bases are TGCAGTGCTAGAGTCCCCGGGGGGGCCACAGATACGCAGTATTTT.

This clonotype was recorded at least ten times. The chain employs TRBV7-9 and TRBJ2-6; 10 bases agree with TRBD1. CDR1 is SEHNR and CDR2 is FQNEAQ in the germline V gene (reference sequence). V shed 4 bases, J shed 0 bases, and the junction held 9 bases outside the gene matches. The CDR3 is made up of 19 amino acids. The CDR3 DNA reads TGTGCCAGCAGCTCGACGGCGGGGACAGGGGACTCTGGGGCCAACGTCCTGACTTTC. Its protein is CASSSTAGTGDSGANVLTF.

The V and J genes are TRBV29-1 and TRBJ1-5, with D unclear. Between the trimmed V and J ends, which lost 5 bases and 3 bases, there was a span of 11 bases. The CDR3 loop spans 13 amino acids. Germline loops: CDR1 SQVTM, CDR2 ANQGSEA. As DNA, the CDR3 is TGCAGCGTTATTTGGCAGTTCAATCAGCCCCAGCATTTT. This encodes CSVIWQFNQPQHF.